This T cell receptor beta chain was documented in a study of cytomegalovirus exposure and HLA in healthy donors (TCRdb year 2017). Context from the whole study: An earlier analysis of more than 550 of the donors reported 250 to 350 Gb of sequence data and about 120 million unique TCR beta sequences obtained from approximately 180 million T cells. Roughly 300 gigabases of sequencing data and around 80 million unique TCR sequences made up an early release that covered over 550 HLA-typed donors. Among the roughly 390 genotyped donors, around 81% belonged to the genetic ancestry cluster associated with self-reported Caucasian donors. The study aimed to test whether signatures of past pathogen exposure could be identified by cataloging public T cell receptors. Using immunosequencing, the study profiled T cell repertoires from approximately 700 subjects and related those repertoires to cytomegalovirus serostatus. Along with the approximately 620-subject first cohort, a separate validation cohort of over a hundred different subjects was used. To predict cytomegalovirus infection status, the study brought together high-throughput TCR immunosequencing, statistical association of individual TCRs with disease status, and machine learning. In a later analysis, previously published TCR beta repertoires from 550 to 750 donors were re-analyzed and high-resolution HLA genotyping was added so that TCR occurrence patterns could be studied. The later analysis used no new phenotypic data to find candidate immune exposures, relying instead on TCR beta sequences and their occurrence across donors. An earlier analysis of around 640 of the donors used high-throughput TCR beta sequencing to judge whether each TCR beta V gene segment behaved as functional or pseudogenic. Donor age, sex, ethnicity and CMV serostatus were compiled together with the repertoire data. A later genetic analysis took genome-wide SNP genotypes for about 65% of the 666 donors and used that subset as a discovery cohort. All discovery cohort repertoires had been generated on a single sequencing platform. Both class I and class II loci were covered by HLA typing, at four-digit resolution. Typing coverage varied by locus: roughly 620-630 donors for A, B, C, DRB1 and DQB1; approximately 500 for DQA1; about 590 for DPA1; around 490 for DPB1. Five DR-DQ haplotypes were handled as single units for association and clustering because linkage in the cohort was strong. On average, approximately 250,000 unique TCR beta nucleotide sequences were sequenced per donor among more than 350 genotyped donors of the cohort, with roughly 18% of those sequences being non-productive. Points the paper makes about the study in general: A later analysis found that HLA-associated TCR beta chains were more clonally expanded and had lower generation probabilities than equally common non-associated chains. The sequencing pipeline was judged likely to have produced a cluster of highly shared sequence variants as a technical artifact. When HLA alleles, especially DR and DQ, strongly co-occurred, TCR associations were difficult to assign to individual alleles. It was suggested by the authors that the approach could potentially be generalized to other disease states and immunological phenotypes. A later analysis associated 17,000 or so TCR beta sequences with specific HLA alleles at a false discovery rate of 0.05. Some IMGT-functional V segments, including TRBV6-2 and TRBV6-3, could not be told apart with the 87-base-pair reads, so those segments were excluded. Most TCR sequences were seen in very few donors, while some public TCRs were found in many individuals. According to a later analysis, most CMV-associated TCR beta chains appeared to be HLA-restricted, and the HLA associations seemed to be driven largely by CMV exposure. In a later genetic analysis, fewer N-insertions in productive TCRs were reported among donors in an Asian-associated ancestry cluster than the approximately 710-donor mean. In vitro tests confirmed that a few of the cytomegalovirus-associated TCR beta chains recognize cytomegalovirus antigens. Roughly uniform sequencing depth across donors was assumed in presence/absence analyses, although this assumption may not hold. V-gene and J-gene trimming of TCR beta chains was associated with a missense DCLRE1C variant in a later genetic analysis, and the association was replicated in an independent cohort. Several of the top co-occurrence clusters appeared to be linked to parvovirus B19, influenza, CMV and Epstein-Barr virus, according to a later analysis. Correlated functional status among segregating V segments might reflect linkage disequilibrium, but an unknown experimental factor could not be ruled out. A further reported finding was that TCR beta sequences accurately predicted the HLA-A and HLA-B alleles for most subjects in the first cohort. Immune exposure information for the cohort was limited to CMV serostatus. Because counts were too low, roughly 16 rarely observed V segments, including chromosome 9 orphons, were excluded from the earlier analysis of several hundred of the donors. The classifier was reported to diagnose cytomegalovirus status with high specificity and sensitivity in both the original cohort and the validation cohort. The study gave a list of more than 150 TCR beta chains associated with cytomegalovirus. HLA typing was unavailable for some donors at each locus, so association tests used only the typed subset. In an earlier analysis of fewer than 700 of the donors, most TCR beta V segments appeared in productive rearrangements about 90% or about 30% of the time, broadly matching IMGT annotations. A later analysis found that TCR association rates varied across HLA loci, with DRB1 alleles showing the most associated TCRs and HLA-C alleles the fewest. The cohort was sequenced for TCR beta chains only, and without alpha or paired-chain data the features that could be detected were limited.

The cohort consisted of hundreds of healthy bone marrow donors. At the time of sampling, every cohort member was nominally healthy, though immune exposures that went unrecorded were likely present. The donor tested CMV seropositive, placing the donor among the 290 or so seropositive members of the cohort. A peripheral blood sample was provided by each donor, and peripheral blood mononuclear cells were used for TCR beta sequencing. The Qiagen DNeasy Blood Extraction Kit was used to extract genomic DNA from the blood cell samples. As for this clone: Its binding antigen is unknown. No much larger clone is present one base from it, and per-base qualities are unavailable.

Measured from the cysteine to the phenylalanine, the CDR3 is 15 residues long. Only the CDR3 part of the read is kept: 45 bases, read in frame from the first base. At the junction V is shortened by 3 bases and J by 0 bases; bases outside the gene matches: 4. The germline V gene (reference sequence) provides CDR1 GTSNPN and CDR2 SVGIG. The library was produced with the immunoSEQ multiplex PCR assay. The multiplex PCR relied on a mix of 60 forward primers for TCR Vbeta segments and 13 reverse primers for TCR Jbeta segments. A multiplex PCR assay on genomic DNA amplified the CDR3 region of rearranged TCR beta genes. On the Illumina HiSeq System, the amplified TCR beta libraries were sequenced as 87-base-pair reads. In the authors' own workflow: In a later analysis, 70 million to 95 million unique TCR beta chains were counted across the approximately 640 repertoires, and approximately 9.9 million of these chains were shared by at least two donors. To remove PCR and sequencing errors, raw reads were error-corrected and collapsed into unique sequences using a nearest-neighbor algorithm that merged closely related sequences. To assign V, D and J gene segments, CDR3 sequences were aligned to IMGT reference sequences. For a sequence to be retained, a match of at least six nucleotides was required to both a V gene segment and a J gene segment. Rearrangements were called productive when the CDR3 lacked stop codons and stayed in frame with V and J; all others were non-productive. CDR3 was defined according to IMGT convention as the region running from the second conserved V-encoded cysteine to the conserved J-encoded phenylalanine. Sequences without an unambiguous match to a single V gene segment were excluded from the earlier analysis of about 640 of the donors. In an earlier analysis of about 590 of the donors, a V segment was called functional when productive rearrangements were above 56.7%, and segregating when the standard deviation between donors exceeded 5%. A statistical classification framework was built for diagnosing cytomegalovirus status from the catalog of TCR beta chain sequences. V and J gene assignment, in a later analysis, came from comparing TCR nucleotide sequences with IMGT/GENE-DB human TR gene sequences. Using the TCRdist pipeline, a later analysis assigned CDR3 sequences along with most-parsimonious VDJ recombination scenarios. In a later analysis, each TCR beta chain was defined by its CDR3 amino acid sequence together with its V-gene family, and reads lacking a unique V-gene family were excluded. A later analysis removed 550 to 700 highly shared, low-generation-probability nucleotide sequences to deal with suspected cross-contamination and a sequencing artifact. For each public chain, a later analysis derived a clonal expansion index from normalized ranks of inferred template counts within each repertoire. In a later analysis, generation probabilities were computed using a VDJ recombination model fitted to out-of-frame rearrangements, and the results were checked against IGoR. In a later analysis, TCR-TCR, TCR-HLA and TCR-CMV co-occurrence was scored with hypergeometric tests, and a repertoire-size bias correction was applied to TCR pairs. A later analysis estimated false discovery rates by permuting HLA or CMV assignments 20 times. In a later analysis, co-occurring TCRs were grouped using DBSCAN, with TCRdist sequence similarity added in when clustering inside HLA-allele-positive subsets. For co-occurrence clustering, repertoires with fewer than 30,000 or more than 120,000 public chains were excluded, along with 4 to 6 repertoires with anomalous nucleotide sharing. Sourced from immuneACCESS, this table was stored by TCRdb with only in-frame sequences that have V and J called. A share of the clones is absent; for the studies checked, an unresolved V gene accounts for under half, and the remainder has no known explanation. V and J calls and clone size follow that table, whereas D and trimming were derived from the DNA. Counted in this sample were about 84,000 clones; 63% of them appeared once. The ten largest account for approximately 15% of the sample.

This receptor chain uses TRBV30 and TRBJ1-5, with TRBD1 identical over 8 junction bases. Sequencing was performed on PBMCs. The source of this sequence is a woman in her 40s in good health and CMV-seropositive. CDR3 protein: CAWSRQGYSNQPQHF. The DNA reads TGTGCCTGGAGCCGACAGGGGTATAGCAATCAGCCCCAGCATTTT.